This T cell receptor beta chain was retrieved from a study of tumor-infiltrating lymphocytes in primary liver carcinoma. Germline DNA was also extracted, with blood RNA taken from unsorted whole blood. Starting from approximately 0.45 ug of total RNA, TCR beta cDNA was produced with a primer in the constant region. Slightly modified ARM-PCR served as the procedure for the TCR beta libraries. These libraries came from three rounds of nested multiplex PCR. It was with TRBV1-TRBV30 forward primers and a C-beta reverse primer that the first two PCR rounds were run, at roughly 11 cycles each. In TCRdb, the multiplex PCR reads were re-called with MiXCR into one record per CDR3 protein. Of fewer than 350,000 distinct CDR3 sequences listed, 65% are singletons. There are a few counts of this clonotype. The V and J ends lost 5 bases and 4 bases respectively, with 11 bases between them. The CDR3 sequence is 13 residues long. CDR1 and CDR2 (germline): MDHEN, SYDVKM.

Sequenced sample: peripheral blood. The sequence was collected from a man between 40 and 49 years old with primary liver carcinoma and hepatitis B virus infection. This chain joins TRBV28 and TRBJ1-2, with a weak D call TRBD1 (5 bases). The CDR3 loop is CASSPGGPYGYTF. The CDR3 DNA reads TGTGCCAGCAGTCCGGGGGGACCCTATGGCTACACCTTC.